This T cell receptor (beta chain) was captured by sequencing in a study of graft-versus-host responses after intestinal transplantation. This CDR3 comprises 16 residues. Germline V gives CDR1 MRHNA, CDR2 SNTAGT. V gave up 3 bases and J gave up 3 bases; unmatched junction bases: 6. Sequenced by immunoSEQ multiplex PCR; TCRdb stores in-frame clones only, minus some. The table lists roughly 73,000 clones, roughly 84% of them singletons, with less than 9.5% in the top ten. A note on this clone: Its specificity is not known.

The input for sequencing was unstimulated CD8+ T cells sorted from spleen or lymph node cells, taken before transplant. The TCR originated in a human donor who was the organ donor for an intestinal transplant. This chain joins TRBV6-4 and TRBJ1-4; 8 nucleotides match TRBD1. The CDR3 DNA is TGTGCCAGCAGTGAGTACAGGGGGGCGTCTAATGAAAAACTGTTTTTT. Amino acids: CASSEYRGASNEKLFF.